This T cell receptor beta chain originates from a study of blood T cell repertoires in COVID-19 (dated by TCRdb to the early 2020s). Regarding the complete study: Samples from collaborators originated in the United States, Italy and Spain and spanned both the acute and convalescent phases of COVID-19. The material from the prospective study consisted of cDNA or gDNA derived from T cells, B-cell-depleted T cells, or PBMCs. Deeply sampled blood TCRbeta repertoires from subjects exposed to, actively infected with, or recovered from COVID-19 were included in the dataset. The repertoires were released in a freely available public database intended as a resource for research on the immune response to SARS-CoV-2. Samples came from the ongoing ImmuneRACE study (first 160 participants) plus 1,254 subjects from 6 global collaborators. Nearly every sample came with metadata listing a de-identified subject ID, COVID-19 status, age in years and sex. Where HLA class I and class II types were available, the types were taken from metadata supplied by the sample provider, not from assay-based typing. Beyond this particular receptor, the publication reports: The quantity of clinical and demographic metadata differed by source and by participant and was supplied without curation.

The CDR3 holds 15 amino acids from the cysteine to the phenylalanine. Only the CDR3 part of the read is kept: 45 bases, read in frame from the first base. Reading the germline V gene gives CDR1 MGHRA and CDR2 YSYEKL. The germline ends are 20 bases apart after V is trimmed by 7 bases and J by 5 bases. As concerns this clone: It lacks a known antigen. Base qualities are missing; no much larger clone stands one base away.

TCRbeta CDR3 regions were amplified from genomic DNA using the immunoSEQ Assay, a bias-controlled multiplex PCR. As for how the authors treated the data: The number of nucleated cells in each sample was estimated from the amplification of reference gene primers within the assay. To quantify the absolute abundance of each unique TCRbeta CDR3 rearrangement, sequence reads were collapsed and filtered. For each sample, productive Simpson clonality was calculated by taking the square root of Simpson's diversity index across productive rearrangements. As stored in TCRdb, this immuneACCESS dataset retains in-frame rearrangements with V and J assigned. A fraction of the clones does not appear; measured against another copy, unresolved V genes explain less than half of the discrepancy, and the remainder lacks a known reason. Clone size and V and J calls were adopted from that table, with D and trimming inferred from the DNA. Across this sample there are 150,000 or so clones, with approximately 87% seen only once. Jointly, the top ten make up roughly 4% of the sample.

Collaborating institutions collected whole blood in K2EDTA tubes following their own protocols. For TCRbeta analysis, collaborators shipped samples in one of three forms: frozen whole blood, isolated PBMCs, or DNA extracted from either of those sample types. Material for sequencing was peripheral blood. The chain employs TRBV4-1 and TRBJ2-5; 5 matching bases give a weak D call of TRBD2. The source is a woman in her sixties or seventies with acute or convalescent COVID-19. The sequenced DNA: TGCGCCAGCACCAGGACTGGTTCGCCTCGCGAGACCCAGTACTTC. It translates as CASTRTGSPRETQYF.